The present T cell receptor (beta chain) was sequenced within a study of T cell repertoires in cytomegalovirus infection (dated by TCRdb to between 2017 and 2020). Some background on the complete study: Donor HLA type was relevant to the analysis, as public TCR beta signatures indicated carriage of CMV infection together with the matching HLA type. Findings and caveats that apply to the study as a whole: In both this cohort and an independent cohort of some 380 donors, the cumulative frequency of public TCR beta family members distinguished carriers of CMV infection plus the relevant HLA type. The ex vivo response was dominated by HLA-C-restricted CMV-specific TCR beta clonotypes, and the single most frequent clonotype in two of eight donors was supplied by these HLA-C-restricted clonotypes.

V gives up 3 bases and J gives up 6 bases, and the segment between their germline ends measures 18 bases. There are 15 amino acids in the CDR3, from cysteine to phenylalanine inclusive. CDR3 DNA is the only sequence kept; it has 45 bases, read in frame from the first base. CDR1 and CDR2 were assigned from the germline V gene (reference sequence) as MNHNY and SVGAGI. There are many counts of this clonotype. Its specific antigen is unknown. No base qualities exist here, and no much larger clone lies one base off it. This sample was sequenced with an Illumina HiSeq 1500. The raw public data were reprocessed by TCRdb itself: fastp quality trimming at Q25, MiXCR clonotype calling, in-frame beta chains only. Identical CDR3 protein sequences are pooled into one entry, listed with their most common genes and DNA. The sample table shows approximately 130,000 distinct CDR3 sequences, and approximately 9.2% are seen once. The leading ten clones occupy 10% of the sample.

The sequence derives from a human donor in good health (CMV status not recorded). Some clones in this sample may be carry-over from other donors' samples. The sequenced sample was PBMCs. Recombination linked TRBV6-6 to TRBJ2-7; perhaps TRBD1 is the D gene, with 6 bases matching. The sequenced DNA: TGTGCCAGCAGTTATAGAACAACAGGGAATGGCGAGCAGTACTTC. This translates into CASSYRTTGNGEQYF.